The 26 T cell receptor beta chains below were found in one sample sequenced in a study of tumor-infiltrating lymphocytes in primary liver carcinoma. Alongside blood RNA obtained from unsorted whole blood, germline DNA was also extracted. Researchers generated TCR beta cDNA from about 500 ng of total RNA, relying on a constant-region primer. Three nested multiplex PCR rounds, a slightly modified ARM-PCR, produced the libraries for TCR beta. The first two PCR rounds used TRBV1-TRBV30 primers with a Cbeta primer, roughly 10 cycles each. MiXCR was run by TCRdb on the multiplex PCR reads, yielding one entry per CDR3 protein. The table shows roughly 330,000 distinct CDR3 sequences, with around three fifths occurring only once. Sample: peripheral blood. Source of these receptors: a man in his forties with primary liver carcinoma and hepatitis B virus infection.

This clonotype was picked up many times. J is TRBJ1-3 and V is TRBV6-6; D not resolved. V was clipped by 0 bases and J by 0 bases, with 12 bases between them. The germline gives CDR1 MNHNY, CDR2 SVGAGI (reference sequence). The CDR3 consists of 17 residues. CDR3 in amino acids: CASSYSRLKSSGNTIYF. CDR3 in DNA: TGTGCCAGCAGTTACTCGAGGCTCAAGAGCTCTGGAAACACCATATATTTT.

Remarks on this clonotype: Germline is not matched at one junction end, which may reflect a read error. The gene calls are TRBV11-3 and TRBJ2-1; 7 nucleotides line up with TRBD2. Germline V gene sequence: CDR1 SGHNT, CDR2 YENEEA. CDR3 length: 15 amino acids. CDR3 residues: CANSLAGTDLDEQFF. Written as DNA, the CDR3 is TGTGCCAACAGCTTAGCGGGCACGGATCTCGATGAGCAGTTCTTC.

The table lists this clonotype with a few counts. The CDR3 nucleotides read TGTGCCAGCAGCCCGGCCGGGGAGCTGTTTTTT. It specifies CASSPAGELFF. This sequence joins TRBV11-3 and TRBJ2-2; D gene ambiguous. Germline V lookup: CDR1 SGHNT, CDR2 YENEEA. The CDR3 contains 11 residues. The V end was cut by 5 bases, the J end by 6 bases, with 4 bases between. The full variable domain, in which reference TRBV11-3 and TRBJ2-2 provide the parts outside the CDR3, is EAGVVQSPRYKIIEKKQPVAFWCNPISGHNTLYWYLQNLGQGPELLIRYENEEAVDDSQLPKDRFSAERLKGVDSTLKIQPAELGDSAVYLCASSPAGELFFGEGSRLTVL.

This clonotype was counted many times. The rearrangement joins TRBV29-1 to TRBJ2-1, with TRBD2 identical over 10 bases. There are 15 residues in the CDR3. From germline, CDR1 is SQVTM and CDR2 ANQGSEA. V lost 6 bases and J lost 9; bases outside the gene matches: 14. The CDR3 region has the DNA TGCAGCGTCGGGTTGGGGACTAGCGTTTCCGGTGAGCAGTTCTTC. Translation gives CSVGLGTSVSGEQFF.

In the case of this clonotype: The missing conserved phenylalanine or tryptophan at the end of this CDR3 makes a read error likely. V and J are TRBV6-1 and TRBJ2-7; 7 nucleotides match TRBD1. Trimming at V came to 6 bases and at J to 5 bases, leaving 7 bases not matched to a gene. The CDR3 loop spans 13 amino acids. Germline V lookup: CDR1 MNHNS, CDR2 SASEGT. Written as DNA, the CDR3 is TGTGCCAGCAGCTCGACAGGGTTCGACGAGCAGTACTTA. Protein sequence: CASSSTGFDEQYL.

About this clonotype: The DNA is left out, because the CDR3 cannot be placed on it with certainty; the CDR3 is given as TCRdb lists it. The rearrangement uses TRBV11-1 and TRBJ2-7. Germline V gives CDR1 SGHAT, CDR2 FQDESV (reference sequence). The CDR3 length is 15 residues, termini included. The chain's CDR3 is CARSVGSGTPYEQHF.

Comments on this clonotype: This may arise from a read error, as a much more abundant clone is one base away. The chain links TRBV4-2 to TRBJ2-6; D perhaps matches TRBD2 (6 bases). This CDR3 region has 15 residues. Germline lookup yields CDR1 LGHNA and CDR2 YNFKEQ. The CDR3: CATSQGGSGANVLTF. DNA of the CDR3: TGTGCCACCAGCCAAGGAGGGTCTGGGGCCAACGTCCTGACTTTC.

This chain uses TRBV5-4 with TRBJ2-2; weak D call: TRBD1 (6 bases). V dropped 4 bases and J dropped 0 bases, with 10 bases sitting between them. From germline, CDR1 is SGHNT and CDR2 YYREEE (reference sequence). The CDR3 length is 15 residues. The DNA for the CDR3 is TGTGCCAGCAGCATGGGGACACCGAACACCGGGGAGCTGTTTTTT. Translation gives CASSMGTPNTGELFF.

The chain carries TRBV4-3 and TRBJ2-2; D is possibly TRBD1 or TRBD2 (5 bases each). The CDR3 totals 17 residues. Germline V gene data show CDR1 as LGHNA and CDR2 as YSLEER. V shed 3 bases and J shed 6 bases, with 20 bases lying between them. The CDR3 reads CASSQTFGTGYAGELFF. Written as DNA, the CDR3 is TGCGCCAGCAGCCAGACCTTCGGGACCGGGTACGCCGGGGAGCTGTTTTTT.

To note about this clonotype: Being one base from a much bigger clone, this may be a read error. The rearrangement joins TRBV5-5 to TRBJ2-3; D unclear. The germline V gene has CDR1 SGHKS and CDR2 YYEKEE (reference sequence). The CDR3 covers 16 residues. V gave up 3 bases and J gave up 9 bases, with 23 bases separating them. The CDR3: CASSSSGFSKVETQYF. The CDR3 coding sequence is TGTGCCAGCAGCTCCTCTGGGTTTTCTAAAGTGGAAACGCAGTATTTT.

The chain has TRBV11-2 and TRBJ1-5, with D hard to call. CDR1 SGHAT and CDR2 FQNNGV come from the germline V gene. CDR3 size: 15 residues. CDR3 in amino acids: CASISGGWVNQPQHF. The CDR3 nucleotides are TGTGCTAGTATTAGTGGAGGGTGGGTCAATCAGCCCCAGCATTTT.

This clonotype has just one count. The gene calls are TRBV11-2 and TRBJ2-7; TRBD2 aligns across 10 bases. From germline, CDR1 is SGHAT and CDR2 FQNNGV. V was pared by 2 bases and J by 13 bases, with 14 bases of the junction left unmatched. There are 15 residues in the CDR3. CDR3 sequence reads: CASSLSYSGRTSLYF. The CDR3 bases are TGTGCCAGCAGCTTATCTTATAGCGGGAGGACCAGCCTATACTTC.

About this clonotype itself: This clone may be a read error of a much larger clone one base away. The chain joins TRBV6-6 to TRBJ2-7; 7 nucleotides line up with TRBD1. This CDR3 contains 15 residues. CDR1 and CDR2 (germline): MNHNY, SVGAGI (reference sequence). As DNA, the CDR3 is TGTGCCAGCACGATAGGACAGGCCGGCTCCTACGAGCACTACTTC. As protein: CASTIGQAGSYEHYF.

This clonotype appeared a single time. An end of the junction does not agree with germline; a read error may underlie this. The chain combines TRBV12-3 or TRBV12-4 with TRBJ2-7, with D possibly TRBD1 on 5 matching bases. The CDR3 runs 13 residues. The CDR3 DNA reads TGTGCAAGCAGTTTGGGGCCTGCACACGAGCAGTACTTC. This codes for CASSLGPAHEQYF.

In this sample, this clonotype turned up once. At one of its ends the junction is not consistent with the germline gene, which may arise from a read error. V gene TRBV15 combines with J gene TRBJ2-5; 7 positions match TRBD2. There are 14 residues in the CDR3. Germline V lookup: CDR1 LNHNV, CDR2 YYDKDF (reference sequence). The CDR3 region is CATKPGRYEETQYF. The CDR3 bases are TGTGCCACCAAGCCCGGGAGGTACGAAGAGACCCAGTATTTC.

Worth noting for this clonotype: Possible read error: a much larger clone is one base away. V and J are TRBV4-1 and TRBJ2-1, with D uncertain. Trimming stripped 0 bases from V and 6 bases from J, with 18 bases between. CDR3 size: 17 residues. Germline V gene sequence: CDR1 MGHRA, CDR2 YSYEKL. DNA for the CDR3: TGCGCCAGCAGCCAAGAAGATCCTCGCTCCCTCGTCAATGAGCAGTTCTTC. Residues: CASSQEDPRSLVNEQFF.

On this clonotype itself: This likely comes from a read error, as the CDR3 has no conserved phenylalanine or tryptophan at its end. J is TRBJ2-3 and V is TRBV11-2; no definite D call. With 7 bases removed from V and 5 bases from J, the gap between germline ends came to 13 bases. CDR3 length equals 13 residues. CDR1 and CDR2 from the germline V gene are SGHAT and FQNNGV. DNA for the CDR3: TGTGCCAGCAACCCAAGCGTCGAAGATACGCAGTATTAT. It yields the protein CASNPSVEDTQYY.

Concerning this clonotype itself: At one end the junction does not follow the germline gene, possibly because of a read error. The chain combines TRBV11-2 with TRBJ2-7; tentatively, D is TRBD2 (5 bases). Germline V gives CDR1 SGHAT, CDR2 FQNNGV. This CDR3 is built from 14 residues. In DNA, the CDR3 is TGTGCCAGTAGCTTAGTGAGCGGATTCTACGAGCAGTACTTC. Residues: CASSLVSGFYEQYF.

Remarks on this clonotype: A much larger clonotype is one base distant, so this may be a read error. The J gene is TRBJ1-2, the V gene TRBV6-2 or TRBV6-3; D is unresolved. CDR3 length: 13 amino acids. Germline CDR1 is MNHEY and CDR2 is SVGEGT. CDR3 region: CACSYSSEYGYTF. The CDR3 nucleotides are TGTGCCTGCAGTTACTCTTCGGAATATGGCTACACCTTC.

This clonotype has just a few counts. The chain couples TRBV12-3 or TRBV12-4 to TRBJ1-4; D remains ambiguous. This CDR3 has 12 residues. The V and J ends lost 5 bases and 4 bases respectively, with 5 bases between them. DNA for the CDR3: TGTGCCAGCAGTCTATTTAATGAAAAACTGTTTTTT. This codes for CASSLFNEKLFF.

A remark on this clonotype: One end of the junction is discordant with germline, which a read error may explain. This chain uses TRBV30 with TRBJ2-3, with 9 nucleotides matching TRBD1. CDR3 size: 15 residues. The germline gives CDR1 GTSNPN, CDR2 SVGIG (reference sequence). This CDR3 reads CTWSHGTGSTDTQYF. The CDR3 nucleotides read TGTACCTGGAGTCACGGGACAGGGAGCACAGATACGCAGTATTTT.

Note on this clonotype: Germline and junction disagree at one end, which may indicate a read error. The chain combines TRBV6-5 with TRBJ2-2; TRBD2 is a possible D gene (6 bases). The CDR3 runs 15 residues. Germline CDR1 is MNHEY and CDR2 is SVGAGI. The CDR3 is CVSSRDWGTPGELFF. DNA for the CDR3: TGTGTCAGCAGTCGGGACTGGGGTACCCCCGGGGAGCTGTTTTTT.

Regarding this clonotype: Compared with germline, one end of the junction differs, possibly owing to a read error. J is TRBJ2-5 and V is TRBV6-5; 7 bases match TRBD2. Germline loops: CDR1 MNHEY, CDR2 SVGAGI. This CDR3 region has 19 residues. This CDR3 reads CGSSSLRTLAEGPQETQYF. The CDR3 coding sequence is TGTGGCAGCAGTTCGCTACGAACCCTAGCGGAAGGACCCCAGGAGACCCAGTACTTC.

This clonotype turned up a few times. The chain is built from TRBV6-2 or TRBV6-3 and TRBJ2-4; possibly TRBD1 or TRBD2 for D (6 bases each). Trimming pared 5 bases from V and 6 bases from J, leaving 17 bases between. The CDR3 sequence is 15 residues long. Per the germline V gene, CDR1 is MNHEY and CDR2 is SVGEGT. This CDR3 is CASSTPMGGVNIQYF. In DNA, the CDR3 is TGTGCCAGCAGTACGCCGATGGGGGGCGTAAACATTCAGTACTTC.

Concerning this clonotype itself: A read error may produce the germline difference seen at one junction end. The chain has TRBV11-2 and TRBJ2-1; TRBD2 agrees at 8 bases. Per the germline V gene, CDR1 is SGHAT and CDR2 is FQNNGV. The CDR3 length is 15 residues. This chain's CDR3 is CTSSIAGISYNEQFF. The DNA of the CDR3 is TGTACCAGCAGCATAGCGGGGATCTCCTACAATGAGCAATTCTTC.

This clonotype was seen a few times. A junction boundary mismatches the germline segment, possibly from a read error. The chain links TRBV11-2 to TRBJ2-3; D is possibly TRBD1 or TRBD2 (5 bases each). The germline CDR1 and CDR2 sequences are SGHAT and FQNNGV. CDR3 size: 14 residues. The CDR3 DNA sequence: TGTGCCGGCAGCTTCATGGGGGTCCCAGATACGCAGTATTTT. Translation gives CAGSFMGVPDTQYF.